The rows below give T cell receptor beta chains drawn from one sample of a study of blood T cell repertoires in COVID-19. The table came from immunoSEQ multiplex PCR; TCRdb's copy has only in-frame clones and leaves some out. The table lists approximately 100,000 clones, about 80% of them singletons, with about 6.6% in the top ten. The specimen sequenced was peripheral blood. Receptor source: a woman between 50 and 59 years old with acute or convalescent COVID-19. The conserved cysteine and the conserved F or W are not part of the CDR3 here.

cdr3_aa v_call
ASSKEAGLSGNTIY TRBV21-1
ASSYELGREGGGYT TRBV6-6
ASRGEVVNTEAF TRBV19
ASSPEAYYGYT TRBV5-1
ASSLGTGVTEAF TRBV5-1
ASEWTGAGNTEAF TRBV2
ASSPQGQVNYGYT TRBV7-9
ASSPPRTGGTEAF TRBV9
ASSPTTGRNTEAF TRBV7-9
ASGRQGVNEQF TRBV28
ASSPDATGPRREAF TRBV19
ASSEGAVWGIERNTIY TRBV9
ASSEKAGGTEAF TRBV6-1
ATKQLNSNQPQH TRBV27
ASSEAGGGELF TRBV10-1
ASSRDTFKAPPQH TRBV4-1
ASRGPGLNTEAF TRBV28
ASSQTWGGEKLF TRBV3-1/TRBV3-2
ASSLGGRGIYNEQF TRBV5-8
ASSLETGARGSPLH TRBV7-2
ASSLRSSEGGYT TRBV6-5
ASSPGQVGNQPQH TRBV6-5
ASSEQRLGAF TRBV2
ASSQWAGGDNQPQH TRBV23-1
AISERQGGTDTQY TRBV10-3
ASRTSGSGTDTQY TRBV25-1
ASSPGLANNNEQF TRBV7-7
AWSVWDKEEQY TRBV30
ASSFQGGVGNQPQH TRBV27
ASSFLTTASSYT TRBV6-2/TRBV6-3
ASISQHRDGYGYT TRBV19
ASSQLTGGPNEQF TRBV4-2
ASSPGSYNSPLH TRBV5-4
ASSQGQGLAYEQY TRBV27
ASSPKWGTPNPYEQY TRBV4-1
ASSRQDTQY TRBV3-1/TRBV3-2
ASSQGGGNTGELF TRBV3-1/TRBV3-2
ASRTGSTDEQY TRBV5-1
ASSYLEAAYNEQF TRBV19
ASIRGSYEQY TRBV12-3/TRBV12-4
ASSYGEATEAF TRBV6-6
ASSILGGGYT TRBV19